The 14 T cell receptor beta chains below were found in one sample sequenced in a study of CD8 T cells in ankylosing spondylitis. Study observations and caveats: One TCR beta motif, made up of roughly 8 highly homologous variants, appeared characteristic of ankylosing spondylitis blood.

No antigen has been identified for these receptors. TCRdb re-derived calls from the 5' RACE reads in MiXCR, one entry per CDR3 protein. This sample carries 450,000 to 550,000 distinct CDR3 sequences, about 5.7% of them seen once, and the ten largest clones take approximately 3.5%. The sample was blood, either unsorted or a sorted T cell fraction (not recorded which). These receptors were collected from a male donor with ankylosing spondylitis.

The sample holds many counts of this clonotype. This chain connects TRBV18 to TRBJ2-5; no clear D. Per germline, CDR1 KGHSH and CDR2 LQKENI. V lost 2 bases to trimming and J lost 5 bases, with 3 bases between them. The length of the CDR3 is 11 residues. The CDR3 region is CASSPAETQYF. DNA for the CDR3: TGTGCCAGCTCACCAGCGGAGACCCAGTACTTC.

This clonotype was counted a few times. The chain recombines TRBV27 with TRBJ1-2; 9 bases are shared with TRBD1. Trimming cost V 6 bases and J 5 bases; bases outside gene matches: 10. Per the germline V gene, CDR1 is MNHEY and CDR2 is SMNVEV (reference sequence). The CDR3 has 15 residues. CDR3: CASRVSGQGKYGYTF. The CDR3 DNA follows: TGTGCCAGCAGGGTATCGGGACAGGGTAAATATGGCTACACCTTC.

This sequence joins TRBV29-1 and TRBJ2-1, with no clear D. There are 14 residues in the CDR3. Trimming cost V 6 bases and J 4 bases, with 16 bases left between them. The germline V gene encodes CDR1 SQVTM and CDR2 ANQGSEA. This CDR3 is CSVATSMGYNEQFF. CDR3 nucleotides: TGCAGCGTCGCCACATCGATGGGGTACAATGAGCAGTTCTTC.

This clonotype was detected many times. V usage is TRBV20-1 and J usage is TRBJ1-4; 12 nucleotides match TRBD1. V dropped 6 bases and J dropped 10; count of bases not matched to a gene: 9. The CDR3 sequence is 14 residues long. Germline CDR1 DFQATT, CDR2 SNEGSKA (reference sequence). The CDR3 here is CSAGTGGFWGKLFF. Written as DNA, the CDR3 is TGCAGTGCAGGGACAGGGGGCTTTTGGGGAAAACTGTTTTTT.

This clonotype was counted at least ten times. The V call is TRBV5-6, the J call TRBJ2-3, with TRBD1 identical over 8 bases. The CDR3 loop spans 12 amino acids. In germline, CDR1 is SGHDT, CDR2 YYEEEE. V lost 3 bases, J lost 6 bases, and 0 bases stayed unmatched. CDR3 amino acids: CASSWTGDTQYF. The CDR3, as DNA: TGTGCCAGCAGCTGGACAGGGGATACGCAGTATTTT.

This clonotype appeared a few times. V usage is TRBV7-2 and J usage is TRBJ2-2, with D hard to call. The V and J ends lost 5 bases and 8 bases respectively, with 21 bases between them. This CDR3 is 16 amino acids long. Germline CDR1 and CDR2: SGHTA and FQGNSA. The CDR3: CASSPRLTVPPGELFF. The CDR3, as DNA: TGTGCCAGCAGCCCCCGGTTGACCGTCCCGCCTGGGGAGCTGTTTTTT.

This clonotype was recorded many times. The chain combines TRBV7-2 with TRBJ2-3; D ambiguous. This CDR3 contains 14 residues. CDR1 is SGHTA, CDR2 FQGNSA, per germline. V lost 5 bases and J lost 1, with 10 bases in between. The CDR3 nucleotides are TGTGCCAGCAGCCCTCTTCCCGGCACAGATACGCAGTATTTT. Amino acid sequence: CASSPLPGTDTQYF.

The rearrangement uses TRBV28 and TRBJ2-1; D gene unclear. V gave up 7 bases and J gave up 0 bases, with 13 bases separating them. The germline gives CDR1 MDHEN, CDR2 SYDVKM. The CDR3 length is 15 residues. The CDR3 nucleotides are TGTGCCAGCAAAGTAAAGGAGAGCTCCTACAATGAGCAGTTCTTC. Amino acids: CASKVKESSYNEQFF.

In its sample, this clonotype was seen many times. The rearrangement uses TRBV20-1 and TRBJ2-1, with 12 nucleotides matching TRBD2. Germline loops: CDR1 DFQATT, CDR2 SNEGSKA (reference sequence). The CDR3 loop spans 19 amino acids. The J segment lost 0 bases and the V segment lost 0 bases, leaving 9 bases of the junction unmatched. The CDR3 spells CSARDRTSGDRSSYNEQFF. DNA of the CDR3: TGCAGTGCTAGAGATAGGACTAGCGGGGACCGGTCCTCCTACAATGAGCAGTTCTTC.

This clonotype was seen ten or more times. Here the CDR3 reads CASSQDWGQGRVGYTF. CDR3 sequence (DNA): TGTGCCAGCAGCCAAGATTGGGGACAGGGGAGAGTTGGCTACACCTTC. The chain uses TRBV3-1 and TRBJ1-2, with 10 positions matching TRBD1. The trim removed 0 bases at V and 7 bases at J, leaving 8 bases unmatched. The CDR3 has 16 amino acids. Germline CDR1 reads LGHDT; CDR2 reads YNNKEL (reference sequence).

This clonotype was found many times. The chain employs TRBV24-1 and TRBJ2-5; a weak D match, TRBD2 (5 bases). In germline, CDR1 is KGHDR, CDR2 SFDVKD. This CDR3 comprises 13 residues. The V and J ends lost 5 bases and 2 bases respectively, with 8 bases between them. CDR3 region: CATSGGLQETQYF. CDR3 DNA: TGTGCCACCAGTGGTGGACTGCAAGAGACCCAGTACTTC.

This clonotype was counted many times. The V gene is TRBV12-3 or TRBV12-4, the J gene TRBJ1-5; D gene unclear. There are 13 residues in the CDR3. With 2 bases removed from V and 4 bases from J, the gap between germline ends came to 6 bases. CDR3 residues: CASSLSVNQPQHF. The CDR3 DNA reads TGTGCCAGCAGTTTATCGGTGAATCAGCCCCAGCATTTT.

This clonotype was recorded a few times. The rearrangement uses TRBV7-9 and TRBJ2-5; D is possibly TRBD2 (6 bases). CDR3 length: 14 residues. Germline V gene sequence: CDR1 SEHNR, CDR2 FQNEAQ (reference sequence). Trimming shortened V by 6 bases and J by 3 bases, and 14 bases separated the two germline ends. CDR3 region: CASSKGRGKETQYF. The CDR3 nucleotides are TGTGCCAGCAGTAAAGGCCGGGGGAAAGAGACCCAGTACTTC.

This clonotype has just a few counts. The rearrangement joins TRBV6-1 to TRBJ2-7; TRBD2 matches at 11 bases. The J segment lost 2 bases and the V segment lost 6 bases, leaving 6 bases of the junction unmatched. The germline CDR1 and CDR2 sequences are MNHNS and SASEGT. The CDR3 sequence is 15 residues long. The chain's CDR3 is CASSRLTSGAYEQYF. In DNA, the CDR3 is TGTGCCAGCAGCCGATTGACTAGCGGGGCCTACGAGCAGTACTTC.